This T cell receptor (beta chain) derives from a study of OX40 agonist ivuxolimab in advanced cancers. Study details: The patients' treatment was ivuxolimab, an agonistic anti-OX40 (CD134) antibody. The group had a mean age of roughly 56 years, ranged from about 23 to 85, and was approximately 81% male. Earlier treatment with anti-PD-1, anti-PD-L1 or anti-CTLA-4 was permitted, and around 43% had received some. Findings and caveats of the study: Clonal expansion from baseline to week 6 occurred in both CD4+ and CD8+ T cells.

A word on this clone: The antigen remains unidentified.

V was clipped by 8 bases and J by 2 bases, with 8 bases between them. The CDR3 consists of 12 residues. The germline V gene encodes CDR1 SGHVS and CDR2 FQNEAQ. Generated by immunoSEQ multiplex PCR, the TCRdb table keeps only in-frame clones and is missing some. The sample lists tens of thousands of clones, more than 70% occurring once. Sequencing was performed on CD4+ or CD8+ T cells sorted from blood, taken in a trial of the OX40 agonist ivuxolimab. This chain links TRBV7-8 with TRBJ2-3; D is undetermined. The clonotype was recovered from an adult with an advanced solid tumor such as melanoma, head and neck, liver or kidney cancer. The CDR3 region has the DNA TGTGCCAGCGGACCCTCCACAGATACGCAGTATTTT. Its protein is CASGPSTDTQYF. The full variable domain, rest sourced from reference TRBV7-8 and TRBJ2-3, is GAGVSQSPRYKVAKRGQDVALRCDPISGHVSLFWYQQALGQGPEFLTYFQNEAQLDKSGLPSDRFFAERPEGSVSTLKIQRTQQEDSAVYLCASGPSTDTQYFGPGTRLTVL.